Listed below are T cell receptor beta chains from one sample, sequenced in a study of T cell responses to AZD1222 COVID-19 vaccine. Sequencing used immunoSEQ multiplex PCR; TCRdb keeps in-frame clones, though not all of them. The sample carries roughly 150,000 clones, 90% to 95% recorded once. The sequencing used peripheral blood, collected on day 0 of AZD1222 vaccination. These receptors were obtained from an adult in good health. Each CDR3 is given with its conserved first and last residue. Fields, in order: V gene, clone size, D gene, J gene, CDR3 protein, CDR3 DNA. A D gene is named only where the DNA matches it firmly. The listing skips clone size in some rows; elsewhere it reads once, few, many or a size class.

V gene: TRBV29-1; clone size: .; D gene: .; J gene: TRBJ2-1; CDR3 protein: CSVEERGRASGNEQFF; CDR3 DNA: TGCAGCGTTGAAGAAAGGGGGAGGGCCTCGGGCAATGAGCAGTTCTTC
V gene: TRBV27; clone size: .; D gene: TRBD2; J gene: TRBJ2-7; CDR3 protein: CASSLNPRTSKGHEQYF; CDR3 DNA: TGTGCCAGCAGTTTAAACCCTCGGACTAGTAAGGGTCACGAGCAGTACTTC
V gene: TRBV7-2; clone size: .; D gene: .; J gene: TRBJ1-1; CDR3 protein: CASSLARNTEAFF; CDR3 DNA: TGTGCCAGCAGCTTAGCGCGGAACACTGAAGCTTTCTTT
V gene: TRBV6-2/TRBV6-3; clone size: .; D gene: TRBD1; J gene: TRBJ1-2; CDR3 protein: CASSLWTGEGYTF; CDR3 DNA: TGTGCCAGCAGCCTGTGGACAGGGGAAGGCTACACCTTC
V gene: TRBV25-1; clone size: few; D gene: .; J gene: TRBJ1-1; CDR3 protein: CASSERPQQGRGEAFF; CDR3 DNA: TGTGCCAGCAGTGAACGACCACAACAGGGTCGGGGTGAAGCTTTCTTT
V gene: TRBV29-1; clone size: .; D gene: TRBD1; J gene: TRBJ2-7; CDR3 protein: CSVRKGTGGLTYEQYF; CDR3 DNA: TGCAGCGTCCGGAAAGGGACAGGGGGACTGACCTACGAGCAGTACTTC
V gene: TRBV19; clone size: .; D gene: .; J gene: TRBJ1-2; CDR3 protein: CASSISPYGYTF; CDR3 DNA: TGTGCCAGTAGTATCTCGCCATATGGCTACACCTTC
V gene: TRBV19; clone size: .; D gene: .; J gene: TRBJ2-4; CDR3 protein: CASSIAGQLAKNIQYF; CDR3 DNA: TGTGCCAGTAGTATAGCCGGACAATTAGCCAAAAACATTCAGTACTTC
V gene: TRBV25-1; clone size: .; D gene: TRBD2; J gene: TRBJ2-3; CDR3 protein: CASSELKGSGSSDTQYF; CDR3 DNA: TGTGCCAGCAGTGAATTAAAGGGCAGCGGGAGTTCAGATACGCAGTATTTT
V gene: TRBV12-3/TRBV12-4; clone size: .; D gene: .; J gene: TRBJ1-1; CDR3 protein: CASSLVGKTEAFF; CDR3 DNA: TGTGCCAGCAGTTTGGTAGGGAAGACTGAAGCTTTCTTT
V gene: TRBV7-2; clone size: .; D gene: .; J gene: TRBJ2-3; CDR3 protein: CASSLFTTQGDTQYF; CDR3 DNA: TGTGCCAGCAGCTTATTCACGACCCAGGGAGATACGCAGTATTTT
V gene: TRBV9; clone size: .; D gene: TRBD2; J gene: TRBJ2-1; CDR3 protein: CASSSRPLTTSGRLSYNEQFF; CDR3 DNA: TGTGCCAGCAGCTCGCGACCCCTCACCACTAGCGGGAGGCTTTCCTACAATGAGCAGTTCTTC
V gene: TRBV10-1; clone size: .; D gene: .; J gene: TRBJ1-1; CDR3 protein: CASSNTGRAEAFF; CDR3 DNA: TGCGCCAGCAGTAATACAGGGAGGGCTGAAGCTTTCTTT
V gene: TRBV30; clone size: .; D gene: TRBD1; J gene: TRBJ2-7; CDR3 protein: CAWSAIGQGDYEQYF; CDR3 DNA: TGTGCCTGGAGTGCCATCGGACAGGGGGACTACGAGCAGTACTTC
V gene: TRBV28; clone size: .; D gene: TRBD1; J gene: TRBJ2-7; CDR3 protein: CAANRDRGHEQYF; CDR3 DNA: TGTGCAGCTAACCGGGACAGGGGCCACGAGCAGTACTTC
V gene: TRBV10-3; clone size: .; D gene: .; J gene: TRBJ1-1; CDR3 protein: CAISGNTEAFF; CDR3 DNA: TGTGCCATCAGTGGGAACACTGAAGCTTTCTTT
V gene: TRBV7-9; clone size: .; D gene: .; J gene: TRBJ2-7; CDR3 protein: CASSQGSYEQYF; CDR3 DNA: TGTGCCAGCAGTCAGGGATCCTACGAGCAGTACTTC
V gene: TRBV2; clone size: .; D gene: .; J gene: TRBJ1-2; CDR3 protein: CASREEGLRTNGYTF; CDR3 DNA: TGTGCCAGCAGGGAGGAGGGTTTACGGACTAATGGCTACACCTTC
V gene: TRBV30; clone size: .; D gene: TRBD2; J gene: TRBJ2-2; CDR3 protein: CAWRLAGGTGELFF; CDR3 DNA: TGTGCCTGGAGACTAGCGGGAGGTACCGGGGAGCTGTTTTTT
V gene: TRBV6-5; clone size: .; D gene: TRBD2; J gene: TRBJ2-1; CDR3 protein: CASSRGTSGSYEQFF; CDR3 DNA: TGTGCCAGCAGCCGGGGGACTAGCGGGAGCTATGAGCAGTTCTTC
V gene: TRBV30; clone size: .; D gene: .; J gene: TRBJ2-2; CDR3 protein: CAWSVSRYTGELFF; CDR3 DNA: TGTGCCTGGAGTGTAAGCAGATACACCGGGGAGCTGTTTTTT
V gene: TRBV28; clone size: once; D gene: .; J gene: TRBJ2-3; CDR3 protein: CASSPPGETSTDTQYF; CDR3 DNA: TGTGCCAGCAGCCCCCCGGGGGAAACTAGCACAGATACGCAGTATTTT
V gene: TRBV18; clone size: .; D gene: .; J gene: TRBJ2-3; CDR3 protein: CASSPLATTDTQYF; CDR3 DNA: TGTGCCAGCTCACCTTTGGCAACCACAGATACGCAGTATTTT
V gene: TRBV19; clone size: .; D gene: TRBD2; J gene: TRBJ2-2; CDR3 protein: CASSRTSANTGELFF; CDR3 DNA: TGTGCCAGTAGCCGGACTAGCGCTAACACCGGGGAGCTGTTTTTT
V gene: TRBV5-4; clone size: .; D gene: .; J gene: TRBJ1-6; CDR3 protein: CASSSGGRGAKGNSPLHF; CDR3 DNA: TGTGCCAGCAGCTCGGGGGGACGGGGGGCAAAAGGGAATTCACCCCTCCACTTT
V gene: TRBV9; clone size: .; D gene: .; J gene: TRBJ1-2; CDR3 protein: CASSVVDGSIGYTF; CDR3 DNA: TGTGCCAGCAGCGTAGTAGACGGCTCGATCGGCTACACCTTC
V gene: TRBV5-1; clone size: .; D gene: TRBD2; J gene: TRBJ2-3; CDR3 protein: CASSLWGSGRAGSTDTQYF; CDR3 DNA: TGCGCCAGCAGCTTGTGGGGTAGCGGGAGGGCCGGTAGCACAGATACGCAGTATTTT
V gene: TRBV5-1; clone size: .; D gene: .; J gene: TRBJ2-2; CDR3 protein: CASSLAGGPGTGELFF; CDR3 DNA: TGCGCCAGCAGCTTGGCCGGGGGCCCGGGCACCGGGGAGCTGTTTTTT
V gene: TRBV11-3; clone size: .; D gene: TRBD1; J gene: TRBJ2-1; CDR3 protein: CASSLGGQGFNEQFF; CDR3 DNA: TGTGCCAGCAGCTTAGGTGGACAGGGTTTCAATGAGCAGTTCTTC
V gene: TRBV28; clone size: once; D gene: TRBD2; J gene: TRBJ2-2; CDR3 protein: CASSFGGGTGELFF; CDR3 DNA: TGTGCCAGCAGTTTCGGGGGGGGAACCGGGGAGCTGTTTTTT
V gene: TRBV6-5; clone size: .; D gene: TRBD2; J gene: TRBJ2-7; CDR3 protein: CASSYSLAGGQDEQYF; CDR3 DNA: TGTGCCAGCAGTTACTCCCTAGCGGGAGGGCAGGACGAGCAGTACTTC
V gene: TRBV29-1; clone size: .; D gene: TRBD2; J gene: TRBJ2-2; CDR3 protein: CSVVGSGNYDTGELFF; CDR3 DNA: TGCAGCGTTGTGGGTAGCGGGAATTATGACACCGGGGAGCTGTTTTTT
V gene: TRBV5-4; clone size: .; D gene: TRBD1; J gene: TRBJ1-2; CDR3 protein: CASSFDRVGYTF; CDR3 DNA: TGTGCCAGCAGCTTTGACAGGGTAGGCTACACCTTC
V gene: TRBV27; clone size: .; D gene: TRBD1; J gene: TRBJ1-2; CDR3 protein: CASSVTGGANYGYTF; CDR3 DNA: TGTGCCAGCAGTGTGACAGGGGGCGCGAACTATGGCTACACCTTC
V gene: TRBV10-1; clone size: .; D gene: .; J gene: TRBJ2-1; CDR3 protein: CASSEGGTVNNEQFF; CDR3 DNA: TGCGCCAGCAGTGAGGGGGGGACAGTTAACAATGAGCAGTTCTTC
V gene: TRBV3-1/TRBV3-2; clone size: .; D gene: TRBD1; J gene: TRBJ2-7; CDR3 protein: CASSRRQGGYEQYF; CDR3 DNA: TGTGCCAGCAGCCGCCGACAGGGGGGCTACGAGCAGTACTTC
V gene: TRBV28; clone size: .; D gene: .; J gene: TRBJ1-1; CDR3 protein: CASSPVDGYSGTEAFF; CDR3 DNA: TGTGCCAGCAGTCCCGTGGACGGCTACTCTGGCACTGAAGCTTTCTTT
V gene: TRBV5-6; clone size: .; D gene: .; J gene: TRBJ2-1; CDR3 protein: CASSIAPGHPMRQFF; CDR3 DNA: TGTGCCAGCAGCATAGCCCCGGGACACCCAATGAGGCAGTTCTTC
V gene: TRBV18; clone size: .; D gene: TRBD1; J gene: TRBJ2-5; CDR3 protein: CASSPALRGTEPQYF; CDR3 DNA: TGTGCCAGCTCACCAGCATTAAGAGGGACAGAGCCCCAGTACTTC
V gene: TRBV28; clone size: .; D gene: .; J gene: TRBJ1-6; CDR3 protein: CASSRRGAPLHF; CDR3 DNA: TGTGCCAGCAGCCGCCGTGGGGCACCCCTCCACTTT